Sequencing of this TCR beta chain was carried out in a study of T cells in Graves' hyperthyroidism and ophthalmopathy. The CDR3 length is 12 residues. CDR1 and CDR2 (germline): SQVTM, ANQGSEA. Details on this clonotype: The antigen is undetermined.

Absent ophthalmopathy progression within 18 months defined stable Graves' hyperthyroidism. Diagnoses used clinical symptoms, serum thyroxine and TRAb, thyroid ultrasound and orbital computed tomography. Using RNA transcripts as the source, TCR beta CDR3 regions were amplified. HTBI primers were employed in a first-round RT-PCR of the TCR CDR3. TCRdb passed the multiplex PCR reads through MiXCR, listing each CDR3 protein once. In the table there are about 840,000 distinct CDR3 sequences, 38% of which are singletons. Broader study findings: Most thyroid clonotypes that were expanded above 0.001 also turned up in blood.

The chain uses TRBV29-1 and TRBJ2-5; 9 positions agree with TRBD1. The source material was blood. The clonotype was recovered from a man younger than 35 with Graves' hyperthyroidism. The CDR3 spells CSLGQGSETQYF. The CDR3 DNA follows: TGCAGTTTAGGACAGGGGTCGGAGACCCAGTACTTC.